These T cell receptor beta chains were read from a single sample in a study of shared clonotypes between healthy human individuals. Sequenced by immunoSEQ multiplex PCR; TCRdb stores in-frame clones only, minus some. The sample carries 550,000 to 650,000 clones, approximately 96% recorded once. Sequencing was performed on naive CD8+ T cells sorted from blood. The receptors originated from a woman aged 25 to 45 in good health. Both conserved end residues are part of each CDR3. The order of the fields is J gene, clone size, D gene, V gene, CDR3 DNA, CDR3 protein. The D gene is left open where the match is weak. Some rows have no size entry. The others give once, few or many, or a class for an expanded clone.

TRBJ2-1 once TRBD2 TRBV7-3 TGTGCCAGCAGCCCCTTAGCGGGAGTCTACAATGAGCAGTTCTTC CASSPLAGVYNEQFF
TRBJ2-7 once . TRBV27 TGTGCCAGCAGTTTCACGGGGGCGCGGAGCGAGCAGTACTTC CASSFTGARSEQYF
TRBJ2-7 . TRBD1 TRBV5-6 TGTGCCAGCAGCTTACCGGGACAGACCTACGAGCAGTACTTC CASSLPGQTYEQYF
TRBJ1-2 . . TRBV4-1 TGCGCCAGCAGCCAAGCACAGGTTATTCTCGTGGATGGCTACACCTTC CASSQAQVILVDGYTF
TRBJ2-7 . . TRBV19 TGTGCCAGTAGCTTGGCTCTATTATACGAGCAGTACTTC CASSLALLYEQYF
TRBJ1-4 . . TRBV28 TGTGCCAGCAGTTTCCTCGGACGGAATGAAAAACTGTTTTTT CASSFLGRNEKLFF
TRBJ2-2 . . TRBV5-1 TGCGCCAGCAGCTTGATCTGGGGGGCCGGGGAGCTGTTTTTT CASSLIWGAGELFF
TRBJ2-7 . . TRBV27 TGTGCCAGCAGTTCCAATGGGCGGGGAAGCTACGAGCAGTACTTC CASSSNGRGSYEQYF
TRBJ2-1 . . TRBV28 TGTGCCAGCAGTTCAAGGAAGGGCTACAATGAGCAGTTCTTC CASSSRKGYNEQFF
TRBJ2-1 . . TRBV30 TGTGCCTTGATAGCTTGGAATGAGCAGTTCTTC CALIAWNEQFF
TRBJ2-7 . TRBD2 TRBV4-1 TGCGCCAGCAGCCAAGCACTAGCGGGAGGGGACGAGCAGTACTTC CASSQALAGGDEQYF
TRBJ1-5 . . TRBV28 TGTGCCAGCAGAACTACGGACCCGGATAGCAATCAGCCCCAGCATTTT CASRTTDPDSNQPQHF
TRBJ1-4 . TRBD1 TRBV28 TGTGCCAGCACCCGGACAGGGGGAACCGAAAAACTGTTTTTT CASTRTGGTEKLFF
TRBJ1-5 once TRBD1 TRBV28 TGTGCCAGCAACCAAATGACAGGGCATCAGCCCCAGCATTTT CASNQMTGHQPQHF
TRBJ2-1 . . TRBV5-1 TGCGCCAGCAGCCCCGGGACAGATACTAGCGGCCGCAATGAGCAGTTCTTC CASSPGTDTSGRNEQFF
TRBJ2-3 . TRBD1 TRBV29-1 TGCAGCACTACAGGGGGCAAATATCCAGATACGCAGTATTTT CSTTGGKYPDTQYF
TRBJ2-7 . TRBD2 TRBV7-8 TGTGCCAGCAGCCCCATACTAGCGGGGACCTACGAGCAGTACTTC CASSPILAGTYEQYF
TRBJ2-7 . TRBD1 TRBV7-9 TGTGCCAGCAGCCCCGCGACCGGGACAGGGACTTACGAGCAGTACTTC CASSPATGTGTYEQYF
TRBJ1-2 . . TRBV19 TGTGCCAGTAGTCCGGGCTCCGTCTATGGCTACACCTTC CASSPGSVYGYTF
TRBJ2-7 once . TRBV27 TGTGCCAGCAGTTTAGGTCTTGGTTACGAGCAGTACTTC CASSLGLGYEQYF
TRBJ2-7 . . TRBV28 TGTGCCAGCAGTTTAAGCTTAAAGGCCGAGCAGTACTTC CASSLSLKAEQYF
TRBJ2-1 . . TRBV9 TGTGCCAGCAGTCCCCGCTACAATGAGCAGTTCTTC CASSPRYNEQFF
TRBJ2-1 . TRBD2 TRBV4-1 TGCGCCAGCAGCCAAGTCGGACTAGCGGGAGCGCAGTTCTTC CASSQVGLAGAQFF
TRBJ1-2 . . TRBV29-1 TGCAGCGTTGAAGCAGGGGCCACATGGGGCTACACCTTC CSVEAGATWGYTF
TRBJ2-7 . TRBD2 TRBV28 TGTGCCAGCACCGGCGGGGGGACCCTATTTTACGAGCAGTACTTC CASTGGGTLFYEQYF
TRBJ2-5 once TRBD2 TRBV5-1 TGCGCCAGCAGCCACCGGGGAGTACCGGGACTAGGGGCGGGGGAGACCCAGTACTTC CASSHRGVPGLGAGETQYF
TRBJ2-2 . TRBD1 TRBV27 TGTGCCAGCAGTAGGGGACAGGGGGACCGCACCGGGGAGCTGTTTTTT CASSRGQGDRTGELFF
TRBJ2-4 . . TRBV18 TGTGCCAGCTCACCGGTGGCGGGAAATAGACAAGTAGCCAAAAACATTCAGTACTTC CASSPVAGNRQVAKNIQYF
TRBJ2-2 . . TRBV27 TGTGCCAGCAGTCCCTCCTCTGGGGCGGGGATCCTTAACACCGGGGAGCTGTTTTTT CASSPSSGAGILNTGELFF
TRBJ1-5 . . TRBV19 TGTGCCAGTAGTACCACTACAAGAGACAATCAGCCCCAGCATTTT CASSTTTRDNQPQHF
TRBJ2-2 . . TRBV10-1 TGCGCCAGCAGTGAGTCCTCGAGGGGTTTCACCGGGGAGCTGTTTTTT CASSESSRGFTGELFF
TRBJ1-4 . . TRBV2 TGTGCCAGCAGTGAATCGGGGGTAACACCAGTTGTGAAACTGTTTTTT CASSESGVTPVVKLFF
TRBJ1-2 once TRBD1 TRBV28 TGTGCCAGCAGTAGGACAGGGGGCTGGTTCTATGGCTACACCTTC CASSRTGGWFYGYTF
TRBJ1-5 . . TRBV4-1 TGCGCCAGCAGCCAAGGGTGGGGGGGAGATCAGCCCCAGCATTTT CASSQGWGGDQPQHF
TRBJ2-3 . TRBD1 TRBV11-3 TGTGCCAGCAGCTTCGGGACAGGGTCAACAGATACGCAGTATTTT CASSFGTGSTDTQYF
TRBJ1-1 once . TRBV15 TGTGCCACCAGCAGATTTAGAGAGGCTGAAGCTTTCTTT CATSRFREAEAFF
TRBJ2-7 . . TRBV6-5 TGTGCCAGCAGTTGGGGGGAACGGTCCTACGAGCAGTACTTC CASSWGERSYEQYF